This is a list of T cell receptor beta chains from one sample in a study of cytomegalovirus exposure and HLA in healthy donors. This table comes from immunoSEQ multiplex PCR, and its TCRdb copy is limited to in-frame clones, with some not included. The repertoire holds 95,000 to 150,000 clones, with around 84% as singletons. The sample comprised PBMCs. These receptors came from a woman in her forties in good health and CMV-seronegative. Both conserved end residues are part of each CDR3. Each record gives: D gene, CDR3 length, clone size, J gene, V gene, CDR3 protein, CDR3 DNA. A D gene is named only where the DNA matches it firmly. Clone size, where shown, is once, few, many, or a class for clones that have expanded.

D: -; length: 13; size: -; J: TRBJ2-7; V: TRBV5-1; CDR3: CASSWGGSYEQYF; DNA: TGCGCCAGCAGCTGGGGGGGCAGCTACGAGCAGTACTTC
D: -; length: 13; size: -; J: TRBJ1-2; V: TRBV6-5; CDR3: CASSSPGVNGYTF; DNA: TGTGCCAGCAGTTCTCCCGGAGTCAATGGCTACACCTTC
D: -; length: 14; size: -; J: TRBJ2-5; V: TRBV7-2; CDR3: CASRDIWAKETQYF; DNA: TGTGCCAGCAGGGACATTTGGGCCAAAGAGACCCAGTACTTC
D: TRBD1; length: 18; size: -; J: TRBJ1-1; V: TRBV27; CDR3: CASIPWQGGPGPGTEAFF; DNA: TGTGCCAGCATTCCCTGGCAGGGGGGACCGGGCCCGGGCACTGAAGCTTTCTTT
D: -; length: 15; size: -; J: TRBJ2-7; V: TRBV18; CDR3: CASSPPGVNPYEQYF; DNA: TGTGCCAGCTCACCACCGGGCGTAAACCCCTACGAGCAGTACTTC
D: TRBD2; length: 16; size: once; J: TRBJ2-1; V: TRBV11-2; CDR3: CASSRGLAGVGNEQFF; DNA: TGTGCCAGCAGCAGGGGACTAGCGGGAGTGGGGAATGAGCAGTTCTTC
D: -; length: 15; size: few; J: TRBJ2-7; V: TRBV11-1; CDR3: CASSSQAGGKNEQYF; DNA: TGTGCCAGCAGCTCACAGGCCGGGGGTAAGAACGAGCAGTACTTC
D: -; length: 14; size: once; J: TRBJ2-7; V: TRBV27; CDR3: CASSFLQTRYEQYF; DNA: TGTGCCAGCAGTTTCTTACAGACAAGATACGAGCAGTACTTC
D: -; length: 14; size: -; J: TRBJ2-1; V: TRBV6-6; CDR3: CASTRPLDYNEQFF; DNA: TGTGCCAGCACCCGACCTCTAGATTACAATGAGCAGTTCTTC
D: -; length: 15; size: -; J: TRBJ2-2; V: TRBV14; CDR3: CASSQDATSTGELFF; DNA: TGTGCCAGCAGCCAAGATGCGACTAGCACCGGGGAGCTGTTTTTT
D: TRBD1; length: 14; size: few; J: TRBJ2-1; V: TRBV9; CDR3: CASKGAPGSGEQFF; DNA: TGTGCCAGCAAGGGGGCCCCGGGATCTGGTGAGCAGTTCTTC
D: TRBD1; length: 18; size: once; J: TRBJ1-1; V: TRBV27; CDR3: CASSLWGPTGAVSTEAFF; DNA: TGTGCCAGCAGTTTATGGGGACCGACAGGGGCTGTGAGCACTGAAGCTTTCTTT
D: -; length: 13; size: -; J: TRBJ1-2; V: TRBV11-2; CDR3: CASSLGNREGYTF; DNA: TGTGCCAGCAGCTTAGGGAACAGGGAAGGCTACACCTTC
D: -; length: 14; size: -; J: TRBJ1-5; V: TRBV5-6; CDR3: CASSLAQGRMPQHF; DNA: TGTGCCAGCAGCTTGGCCCAGGGCCGAATGCCCCAGCATTTT
D: -; length: 14; size: -; J: TRBJ2-7; V: TRBV4-3; CDR3: CASSQGAGYYEQYF; DNA: TGCGCCAGCAGCCAAGGTGCAGGGTACTACGAGCAGTACTTC
D: -; length: 14; size: few; J: TRBJ2-2; V: TRBV4-2; CDR3: CASSQVENTGELFF; DNA: TGTGCCAGCAGCCAAGTAGAAAACACCGGGGAGCTGTTTTTT
D: TRBD1; length: 14; size: -; J: TRBJ1-5; V: TRBV10-3; CDR3: CAIRATGDNQPQHF; DNA: TGTGCCATCAGAGCGACAGGGGACAATCAGCCCCAGCATTTT
D: -; length: 14; size: -; J: TRBJ2-3; V: TRBV7-9; CDR3: CASTLDTSTDTQYF; DNA: TGTGCCAGCACCCTGGACACAAGCACAGATACGCAGTATTTT
D: TRBD2; length: 17; size: once; J: TRBJ2-1; V: TRBV5-1; CDR3: CASSPTSGPSSYNEQFF; DNA: TGCGCCAGCAGCCCGACTAGCGGACCCAGCTCCTACAATGAGCAGTTCTTC
D: TRBD2; length: 16; size: -; J: TRBJ2-5; V: TRBV5-1; CDR3: CASRLGTSGYQETQYF; DNA: TGCGCCAGCCGATTGGGGACTAGCGGGTATCAAGAGACCCAGTACTTC
D: -; length: 11; size: -; J: TRBJ1-1; V: TRBV13; CDR3: CASSTGSEAFF; DNA: TGTGCCAGCAGTACGGGGTCTGAAGCTTTCTTT
D: -; length: 15; size: -; J: TRBJ2-6; V: TRBV28; CDR3: CASMSWILGANGLTF; DNA: TGTGCCAGCATGTCATGGATTCTTGGGGCCAACGGCCTGACTTTC
D: -; length: 14; size: -; J: TRBJ2-1; V: TRBV7-6; CDR3: CASSPGLAWNEQFF; DNA: TGTGCCAGCAGCCCGGGACTGGCGTGGAATGAGCAGTTCTTC
D: -; length: 15; size: -; J: TRBJ2-7; V: TRBV5-1; CDR3: CASSLSGVVNYEQYF; DNA: TGCGCCAGCAGCTTGTCCGGGGTAGTAAACTACGAGCAGTACTTC
D: -; length: 16; size: few; J: TRBJ1-3; V: TRBV6-4; CDR3: CASSDRTGSSGNTIYF; DNA: TGTGCCAGCAGTGACAGGACGGGGAGCTCTGGAAACACCATATATTTT
D: TRBD1; length: 14; size: once; J: TRBJ2-4; V: TRBV5-8; CDR3: CASSLGTGRNIQYF; DNA: TGTGCCAGCAGCTTAGGGACAGGACGAAACATTCAGTACTTC